Listed here is a single T cell receptor beta chain. Its target is unknown. Here immunoSEQ multiplex PCR was the method, and the copy in TCRdb shows in-frame clones only, minus some. The sample shows roughly 2.2 million clones, about 90% of them seen only once. The data belong to a study of shared clonotypes between healthy human individuals. General observations from the study: Rarefaction exposed incomplete sorted-subset sequencing despite large depth. Non-shared clonotypes had lower generation probabilities than those shared by all four donors.

Trimming removed 8 bases from V and 5 bases from J; junction bases left unmatched: 9. Germline CDR1 and CDR2: MGHRA and YSYEKL. This CDR3 is 15 amino acids long. Sample: naive CD4+ T cells from PBMCs. Specified subset: CD45RA+ positively selected. V and J are TRBV4-1 and TRBJ2-1, with 10 bases fitting TRBD2. The clonotype comes from a man aged 18 to 29 in good health. Some clones in this sample may be carry-over from other donors' samples. CDR3 sequence reads: CASRPEGTSDNEQFF. In DNA, the CDR3 is TGCGCCAGCCGCCCGGAGGGGACTAGCGACAATGAGCAGTTCTTC.